The rows below give T cell receptor beta chains drawn from one sample of a study of cytomegalovirus exposure and HLA in healthy donors. Assay used: immunoSEQ multiplex PCR; TCRdb lists only in-frame clones, some missing. Counted here are approximately 120,000 clones, 74% occurring once; the ten biggest clones make up around 4.2%. Sequencing was performed on PBMCs. These receptors originate from a woman in her forties or fifties in good health and CMV-seropositive. Both conserved end residues are part of each CDR3. A D gene is named only where the DNA matches it firmly. Clone size is stated in some rows and not others, as once, few, many or a class when expanded.

clone size,V gene,J gene,D gene,CDR3 protein,CDR3 DNA
.,TRBV7-9,TRBJ2-7,TRBD1,CASSLGGQGYEQYF,TGTGCCAGCAGCTTAGGGGGACAGGGTTACGAGCAGTACTTC
few,TRBV6-6,TRBJ1-2,TRBD1,CASSQDRVHGYTF,TGTGCCAGCAGCCAGGACAGGGTCCATGGCTACACCTTC
.,TRBV5-5,TRBJ1-4,.,CASSQSPNEKLFF,TGTGCCAGCAGCCAATCCCCCAATGAAAAACTGTTTTTT
.,TRBV7-2,TRBJ2-7,TRBD2,CASSFGGSAYEQYF,TGTGCCAGCAGCTTCGGGGGGTCCGCCTACGAGCAGTACTTC
few,TRBV29-1,TRBJ1-5,.,CSVGARDQPQHF,TGCAGCGTGGGGGCTAGAGATCAGCCCCAGCATTTT
.,TRBV4-1,TRBJ2-1,TRBD2,CASSQSKRVSGGTRSEQFF,TGCGCCAGCAGCCAATCCAAAAGGGTTAGCGGGGGCACACGTTCGGAGCAGTTCTTC
.,TRBV6-6,TRBJ2-7,TRBD2,CASRTSGGGPFEQYF,TGTGCCAGCAGAACGAGCGGGGGCGGTCCGTTCGAGCAGTACTTC
few,TRBV6-1,TRBJ1-3,.,CAIPKPGSGNTIYF,TGTGCCATCCCCAAACCCGGTTCCGGAAACACCATATATTTT
.,TRBV5-1,TRBJ1-1,.,CASSLDAGMNTEAFF,TGCGCCAGCAGCTTGGATGCGGGCATGAACACTGAAGCTTTCTTT
once,TRBV13,TRBJ1-3,TRBD1,CASSRQGAGNTIYF,TGTGCCAGCAGCAGACAGGGGGCTGGAAACACCATATATTTT
.,TRBV7-3,TRBJ1-6,TRBD1,CASSFGTDNSPLHF,TGTGCCAGCAGCTTCGGGACAGATAATTCACCCCTCCACTTT
.,TRBV5-4,TRBJ2-7,.,CASSYTRPLAIHYEQYF,TGTGCCAGCAGCTACACTCGACCCCTAGCGATACACTACGAGCAGTACTTC
.,TRBV7-6,TRBJ2-7,TRBD1,CASSYEPGQGKHEQYF,TGTGCCAGCAGCTATGAACCGGGACAGGGTAAGCACGAGCAGTACTTC
.,TRBV9,TRBJ2-5,.,CASSPADNQETQYF,TGTGCCAGCAGTCCGGCGGACAACCAAGAGACCCAGTACTTC
.,TRBV7-2,TRBJ1-6,.,CASSFGQNSPLHF,TGTGCCAGCAGCTTCGGACAGAATTCACCCCTCCACTTT
few,TRBV25-1,TRBJ2-2,.,CASNRAGELFF,TGTGCCAGCAACAGGGCCGGGGAGCTGTTTTTT
once,TRBV19,TRBJ2-7,.,CASRKSGTYEQYF,TGTGCCAGTAGGAAATCGGGGACTTACGAGCAGTACTTC
.,TRBV7-9,TRBJ1-1,.,CASSDTQLNTEAFF,TGTGCCAGCAGCGACACACAGTTGAACACTGAAGCTTTCTTT
.,TRBV13,TRBJ2-1,TRBD2,CASSLDYRGGDNEQFF,TGTGCCAGCAGCTTAGATTACCGGGGGGGCGACAATGAGCAGTTCTTC
.,TRBV27,TRBJ2-3,TRBD2,CVTGGVLTNTQYF,TGTGTAACCGGGGGGGTCCTCACAAATACGCAGTATTTT
.,TRBV5-4,TRBJ1-4,.,CATQPGPGGAEKLFF,TGTGCCACCCAACCGGGACCGGGGGGAGCTGAAAAACTGTTTTTT
.,TRBV29-1,TRBJ2-3,.,CSVPGSILTDTQYF,TGCAGCGTTCCAGGGTCGATACTCACAGATACGCAGTATTTT
.,TRBV18,TRBJ2-7,.,CASSLSPLRQNYEQYF,TGTGCCAGCTCACTAAGTCCCTTAAGACAGAACTACGAGCAGTACTTC
.,TRBV27,TRBJ1-5,.,CASGRAVAGDQPQHF,TGTGCCAGCGGGAGGGCCGTCGCAGGCGATCAGCCCCAGCATTTT
few,TRBV5-6,TRBJ1-3,.,CASSREVGRGNTIYF,TGTGCCAGCAGCCGGGAGGTGGGGAGAGGAAACACCATATATTTT
few,TRBV5-4,TRBJ1-2,.,CASRGVGPFNYGYTF,TGTGCCAGCAGGGGAGTTGGCCCCTTTAACTATGGCTACACCTTC
.,TRBV5-1,TRBJ2-5,TRBD2,CASTPGGALQETQYF,TGCGCCAGCACCCCCGGGGGGGCCCTTCAAGAGACCCAGTACTTC
.,TRBV29-1,TRBJ1-2,.,CSVEVVGPAGGYTF,TGCAGCGTTGAAGTGGTTGGGCCAGCAGGTGGCTACACCTTC
.,TRBV28,TRBJ2-5,TRBD2,CASSLGGAGEETQYF,TGTGCCAGCAGTCTCGGGGGGGCGGGTGAGGAGACCCAGTACTTC
.,TRBV2,TRBJ2-1,.,CASSGLALSSDEQFF,TGTGCCAGCAGTGGCCTAGCTCTATCAAGCGATGAGCAGTTCTTC
.,TRBV7-2,TRBJ1-2,TRBD1,CASSLAKGASGYTF,TGTGCCAGCAGCTTAGCGAAGGGGGCTAGTGGCTACACCTTC
.,TRBV29-1,TRBJ1-5,.,CSVGQAGNQPQHF,TGCAGCGTTGGACAGGCGGGCAATCAGCCCCAGCATTTT
.,TRBV4-3,TRBJ2-1,.,CASSQTRGYEQFF,TGCGCCAGCAGCCAAACCAGGGGCTATGAGCAGTTCTTC
few,TRBV25-1,TRBJ1-1,.,CASTEQGKGTEAFF,TGTGCCAGCACAGAACAGGGAAAGGGGACTGAAGCTTTCTTT
.,TRBV9,TRBJ2-3,TRBD2,CASSAGGAMQDTQYF,TGTGCCAGCAGCGCCGGGGGGGCAATGCAAGATACGCAGTATTTT
.,TRBV2,TRBJ2-5,.,CASLRFKYQETQYF,TGTGCCAGCCTACGTTTTAAGTACCAAGAGACCCAGTACTTC
.,TRBV5-1,TRBJ2-3,TRBD1,CASSLGQGKDTQYF,TGCGCCAGCAGCTTGGGACAGGGGAAGGATACGCAGTATTTT
.,TRBV7-9,TRBJ2-1,TRBD1,CASSSDRGPNEQFF,TGTGCCAGCAGCTCGGACAGGGGGCCCAATGAGCAGTTCTTC
.,TRBV5-5,TRBJ2-2,TRBD2,CASSLGLAGGRGTGELFF,TGTGCCAGCAGCTTGGGACTAGCGGGGGGGCGGGGTACCGGGGAGCTGTTTTTT
.,TRBV15,TRBJ2-5,.,CATSRARARKQETQYF,TGTGCCACCAGCAGAGCCCGAGCGCGCAAACAAGAGACCCAGTACTTC
.,TRBV27,TRBJ2-7,TRBD1,CASKGTGGIYEQYF,TGTGCCAGCAAGGGGACAGGGGGCATTTACGAGCAGTACTTC
.,TRBV29-1,TRBJ1-2,.,CSVLSGGTYGYTF,TGCAGCGTTCTATCGGGGGGAACCTATGGCTACACCTTC
few,TRBV7-6,TRBJ2-7,TRBD2,CASSLVGGGDEQYF,TGTGCCAGCAGCTTAGTCGGGGGAGGGGACGAGCAGTACTTC